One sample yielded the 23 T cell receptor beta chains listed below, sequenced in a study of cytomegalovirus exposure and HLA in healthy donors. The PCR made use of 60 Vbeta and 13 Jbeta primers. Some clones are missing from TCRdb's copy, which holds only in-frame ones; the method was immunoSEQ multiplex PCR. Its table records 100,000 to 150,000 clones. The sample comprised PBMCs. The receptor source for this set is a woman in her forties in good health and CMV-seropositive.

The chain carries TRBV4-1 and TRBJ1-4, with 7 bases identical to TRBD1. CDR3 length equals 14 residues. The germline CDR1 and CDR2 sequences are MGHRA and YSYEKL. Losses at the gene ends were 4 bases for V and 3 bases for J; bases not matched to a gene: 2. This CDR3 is CASSPGGSNEKLFF. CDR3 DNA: TGCGCCAGCAGCCCAGGGGGATCTAATGAAAAACTGTTTTTT.

CDR3 nucleotides: TGTGCCAGCAGCCCTCCTAGCGCCAATGAGCAGTTCTTC. Encoded protein: CASSPPSANEQFF. The V call is TRBV11-2, the J call TRBJ2-1; maybe TRBD2 (6 bases). Germline V gene sequence: CDR1 SGHAT, CDR2 FQNNGV. This CDR3 spans 13 amino acids. Deletions cut 5 bases from V and 6 bases from J, with 11 bases between.

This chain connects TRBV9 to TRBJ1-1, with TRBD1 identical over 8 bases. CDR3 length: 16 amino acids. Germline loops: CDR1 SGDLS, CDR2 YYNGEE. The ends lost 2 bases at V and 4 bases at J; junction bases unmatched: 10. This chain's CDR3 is CASSVVSGGAGTEAFF. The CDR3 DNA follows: TGTGCCAGCAGCGTGGTGTCAGGGGGCGCGGGCACTGAAGCTTTCTTT.

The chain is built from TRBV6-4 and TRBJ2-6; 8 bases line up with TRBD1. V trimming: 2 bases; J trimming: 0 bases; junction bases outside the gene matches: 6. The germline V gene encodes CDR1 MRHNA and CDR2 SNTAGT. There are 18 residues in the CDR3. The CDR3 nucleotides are TGTGCCAGCAGTGACGAAGGACAGGGAGGCTCTGGGGCCAACGTCCTGACTTTC. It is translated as CASSDEGQGGSGANVLTF.

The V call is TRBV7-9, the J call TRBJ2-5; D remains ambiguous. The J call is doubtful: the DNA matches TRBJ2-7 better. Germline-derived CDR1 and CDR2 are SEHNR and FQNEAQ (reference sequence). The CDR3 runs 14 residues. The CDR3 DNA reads TGTGCCAGCAGCTCCCCCCGACACATTTACGAGCAGTACTTC. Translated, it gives CASSSPRHIYEQYF.

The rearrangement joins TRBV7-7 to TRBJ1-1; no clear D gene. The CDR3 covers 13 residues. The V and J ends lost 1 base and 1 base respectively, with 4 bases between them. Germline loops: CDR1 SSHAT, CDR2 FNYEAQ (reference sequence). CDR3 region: CASSLGQNTEAFF. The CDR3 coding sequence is TGTGCCAGCAGCTTAGGACAGAACACTGAAGCTTTCTTT.

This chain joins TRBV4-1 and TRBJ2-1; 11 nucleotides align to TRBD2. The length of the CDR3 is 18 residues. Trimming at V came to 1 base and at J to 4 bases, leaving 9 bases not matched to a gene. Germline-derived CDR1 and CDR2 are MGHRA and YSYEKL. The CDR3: CASSQGLPSGRRYNEQFF. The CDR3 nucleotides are TGCGCCAGCAGCCAAGGTCTACCTAGCGGGAGGAGGTACAATGAGCAGTTCTTC.

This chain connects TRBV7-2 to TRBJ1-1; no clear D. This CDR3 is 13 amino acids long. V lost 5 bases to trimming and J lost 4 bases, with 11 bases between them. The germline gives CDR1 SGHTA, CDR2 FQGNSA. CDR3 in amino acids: CASSRSAGTEAFF. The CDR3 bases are TGTGCCAGCAGCAGGAGTGCGGGCACTGAAGCTTTCTTT. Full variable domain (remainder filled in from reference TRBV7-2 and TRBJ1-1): GAGVSQSPSNKVTEKGKDVELRCDPISGHTALYWYRQSLGQGLEFLIYFQGNSAPDKSGLPSDRFSAERTGGSVSTLTIQRTQQEDSAVYLCASSRSAGTEAFFGQGTRLTVV.

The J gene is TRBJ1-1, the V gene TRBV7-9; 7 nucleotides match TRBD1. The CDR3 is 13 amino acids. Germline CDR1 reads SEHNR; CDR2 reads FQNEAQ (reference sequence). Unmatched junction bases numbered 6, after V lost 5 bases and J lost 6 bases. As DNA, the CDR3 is TGTGCCAGCAGCAACCAGGGGGTATCTGAAGCTTTCTTT. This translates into CASSNQGVSEAFF.

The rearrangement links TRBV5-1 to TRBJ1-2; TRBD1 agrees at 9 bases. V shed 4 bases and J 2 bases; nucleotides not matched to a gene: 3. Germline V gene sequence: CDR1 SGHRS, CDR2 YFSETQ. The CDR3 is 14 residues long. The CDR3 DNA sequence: TGCGCCAGCAGCCAGACAGGGGGAAACTATGGCTACACCTTC. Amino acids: CASSQTGGNYGYTF.

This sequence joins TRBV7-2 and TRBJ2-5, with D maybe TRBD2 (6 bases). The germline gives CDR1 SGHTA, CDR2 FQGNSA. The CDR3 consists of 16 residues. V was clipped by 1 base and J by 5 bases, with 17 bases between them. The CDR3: CASSLVNRRAGETQYF. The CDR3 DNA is TGTGCCAGCAGCTTAGTTAATCGGAGGGCCGGGGAGACCCAGTACTTC.

CDR3 coding DNA: TGTGCCACCGATCCTCAGGGAAATCAGCCCCAGCATTTT. Amino acid sequence: CATDPQGNQPQHF. This sequence joins TRBV19 and TRBJ1-5, with D possibly matching TRBD1 (5 bases). The CDR3 runs 13 residues. V was shortened by 10 bases and J by 4 bases, with 14 bases between the two germline ends. Per germline, CDR1 LNHDA and CDR2 SQIVND (reference sequence).

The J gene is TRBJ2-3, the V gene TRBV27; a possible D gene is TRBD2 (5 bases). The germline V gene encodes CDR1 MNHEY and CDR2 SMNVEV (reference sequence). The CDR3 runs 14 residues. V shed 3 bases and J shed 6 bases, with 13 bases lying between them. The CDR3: CASSFTTTDDTQYF. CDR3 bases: TGTGCCAGCAGTTTTACGACTACAGACGATACGCAGTATTTT.

CDR3 nucleotides: TGCGCCAGCAGCCTAGAACCGGGACTAGCGGGAGCCACCTTTGGGAGTGAGCAGTTCTTC. Its translation: CASSLEPGLAGATFGSEQFF. The rearrangement uses TRBV4-1 and TRBJ2-1; 14 bases agree with TRBD2. Germline CDR1 MGHRA, CDR2 YSYEKL. J was trimmed by 9 bases and V by 4 bases; bases with no gene match: 20. The CDR3 extends over 20 amino acids.

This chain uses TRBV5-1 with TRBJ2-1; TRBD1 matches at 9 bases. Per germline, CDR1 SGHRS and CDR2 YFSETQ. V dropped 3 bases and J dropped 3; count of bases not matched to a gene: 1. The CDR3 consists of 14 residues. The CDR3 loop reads CASSWDRDYNEQFF. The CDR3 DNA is TGCGCCAGCAGCTGGGACAGGGACTACAATGAGCAGTTCTTC.

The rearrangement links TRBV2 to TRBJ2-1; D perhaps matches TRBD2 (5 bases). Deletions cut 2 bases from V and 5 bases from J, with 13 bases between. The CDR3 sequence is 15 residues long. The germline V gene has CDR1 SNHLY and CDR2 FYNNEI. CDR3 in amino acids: CASSENRRADNEQFF. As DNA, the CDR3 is TGTGCCAGCAGTGAAAATCGGCGGGCCGACAATGAGCAGTTCTTC.

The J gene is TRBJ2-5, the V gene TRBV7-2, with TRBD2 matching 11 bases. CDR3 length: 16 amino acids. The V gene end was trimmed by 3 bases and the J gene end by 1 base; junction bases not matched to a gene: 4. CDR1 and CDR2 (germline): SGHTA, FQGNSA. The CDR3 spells CASSLTSGTPQETQYF. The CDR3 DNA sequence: TGTGCCAGCAGCTTGACTAGCGGGACCCCCCAAGAGACCCAGTACTTC.

The CDR3 sequence: CASSLDERAQYF. In DNA form, the CDR3 reads TGTGCCAGCAGCTTAGATGAGAGGGCCCAGTACTTC. The V and J genes are TRBV11-2 and TRBJ2-5; D is possibly TRBD2 (5 bases). The V end was cut by 0 bases, the J end by 9 bases, with 8 bases between. This CDR3 contains 12 residues. CDR1 SGHAT and CDR2 FQNNGV come from the germline V gene.

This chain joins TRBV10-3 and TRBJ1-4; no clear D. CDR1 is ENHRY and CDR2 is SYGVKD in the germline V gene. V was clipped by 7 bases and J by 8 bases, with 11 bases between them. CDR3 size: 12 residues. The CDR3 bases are TGTGCCATCAAAGATGACGGGGAAAAACTGTTTTTT. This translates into CAIKDDGEKLFF.

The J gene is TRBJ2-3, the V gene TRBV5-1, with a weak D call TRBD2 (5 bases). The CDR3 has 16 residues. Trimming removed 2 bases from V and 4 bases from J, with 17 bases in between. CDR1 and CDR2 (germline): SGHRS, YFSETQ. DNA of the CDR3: TGCGCCAGCAGCTTAGAAGGGTTGGTGGAGGCAGATACGCAGTATTTT. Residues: CASSLEGLVEADTQYF. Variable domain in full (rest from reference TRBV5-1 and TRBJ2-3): KAGVTQTPRYLIKTRGQQVTLSCSPISGHRSVSWYQQTPGQGLQFLFEYFSETQRNKGNFPGRFSGRQFSNSRSEMNVSTLELGDSALYLCASSLEGLVEADTQYFGPGTRLTVL.

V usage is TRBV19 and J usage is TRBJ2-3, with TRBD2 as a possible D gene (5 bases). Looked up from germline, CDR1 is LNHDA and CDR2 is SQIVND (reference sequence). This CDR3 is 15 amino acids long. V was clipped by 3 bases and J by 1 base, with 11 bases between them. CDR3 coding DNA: TGTGCCAGTAGTATGAGGGCTTCCGGCACAGATACGCAGTATTTT. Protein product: CASSMRASGTDTQYF.

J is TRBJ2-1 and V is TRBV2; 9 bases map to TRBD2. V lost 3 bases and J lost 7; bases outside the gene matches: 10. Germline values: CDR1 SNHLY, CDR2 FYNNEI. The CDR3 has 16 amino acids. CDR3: CASSDPRGRAVNEQFF. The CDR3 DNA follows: TGTGCCAGCAGTGATCCCCGCGGGAGGGCCGTTAATGAGCAGTTCTTC. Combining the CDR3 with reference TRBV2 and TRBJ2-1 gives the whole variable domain EPEVTQTPSHQVTQMGQEVILRCVPISNHLYFYWYRQILGQKVEFLVSFYNNEISEKSEIFDDQFSVERPDGSNFTLKIRSTKLEDSAMYFCASSDPRGRAVNEQFFGPGTRLTVL.

CDR3 amino acids: CASSLRRLVSYEQYF. CDR3 nucleotides: TGTGCCAGCAGTTTACGACGACTGGTCTCCTACGAGCAGTACTTC. This chain links TRBV28 with TRBJ2-7, with no clear D. Germline V gives CDR1 MDHEN, CDR2 SYDVKM. V lost 2 bases and J 0 bases, leaving 11 bases between the germline ends. This CDR3 region has 15 residues. Looking up the rest from reference TRBV28 and TRBJ2-7 gives the full variable domain: DVKVTQSSRYLVKRTGEKVFLECVQDMDHENMFWYRQDPGLGLRLIYFSYDVKMKEKGDIPEGYSVSREKKERFSLILESASTNQTSMYLCASSLRRLVSYEQYFGPGTRLTVT.